One sample yielded the 18 T cell receptor beta chains listed below, sequenced in a study of post-analysis software for immune sequencing data. Their cognate antigens are unknown. Findings and limits, study-wide: Four to six TRBV segments, including TRBV5-6, TRBV5-1 and TRBV20-1, were more frequent in patients than controls.

cDNA libraries for TCR beta contained unique molecular identifiers. TCRdb independently ran MiXCR on the PCR reads; one entry per CDR3 protein. The table includes some 690,000 distinct CDR3 sequences, approximately 59% detected once. The sequencing sample was made of blood. These receptor sequences come from a girl aged 2-10 years with multiple sclerosis.

The table lists this clonotype with many counts. The rearrangement links TRBV12-3 or TRBV12-4 to TRBJ2-3; TRBD2 matches 7 bases. Trimming cost V 3 bases and J 1 base; bases outside gene matches: 1. The CDR3 spans 14 residues. The CDR3 is CASSFRGGTDTQYF. The CDR3 coding sequence is TGTGCCAGCAGTTTTCGGGGGGGCACAGATACGCAGTATTTT.

A few counts support this clonotype. The chain joins TRBV20-1 to TRBJ2-1, with 10 nucleotides matching TRBD2. The germline gives CDR1 DFQATT, CDR2 SNEGSKA (reference sequence). The CDR3 extends over 19 amino acids. The junction had 11 bases not matched to a gene; V was cut back by 0 bases and J by 0 bases. The CDR3 DNA reads TGCAGTGCTAGAGATAGCCTAGCGGGAGCCTTGAGCTCCTACAATGAGCAGTTCTTC. This gives the protein CSARDSLAGALSSYNEQFF.

The chain joins TRBV10-3 to TRBJ2-5, with 7 bases aligning to TRBD2. The germline gives CDR1 ENHRY, CDR2 SYGVKD. V was clipped by 0 bases and J by 1 base; unmatched bases: 2. This CDR3 contains 15 residues. The CDR3 DNA follows: TGTGCCATCAGTGAGTCGGGGAGGGCCCAAGAGACCCAGTACTTC. Its translation: CAISESGRAQETQYF.

This chain connects TRBV29-1 to TRBJ2-2; tentative D call: TRBD2 (5 bases). V was shortened by 8 bases and J by 3 bases, with 19 bases between the two germline ends. This CDR3 has 15 amino acids. Germline V gene data show CDR1 as SQVTM and CDR2 as ANQGSEA. CDR3 amino acids: CSFMHSSDYTGELFF. The CDR3 DNA reads as TGCAGCTTCATGCACTCTTCGGACTACACCGGGGAGCTGTTTTTT.

The chain links TRBV28 to TRBJ2-7; D is perhaps TRBD1 or TRBD2 (5 bases each). Germline values: CDR1 MDHEN, CDR2 SYDVKM. Trimming stripped 3 bases from V and 0 bases from J, with 18 bases between. CDR3 length: 17 residues. The DNA for the CDR3 is TGTGCCAGCAGTTTCTGGGACGACAGCGATAGCTCCTACGAGCAGTACTTC. This sequence encodes CASSFWDDSDSSYEQYF.

The J gene is TRBJ2-7, the V gene TRBV27; D is uncertain. V was clipped by 6 bases and J by 3 bases, with 21 bases between them. The germline gives CDR1 MNHEY, CDR2 SMNVEV (reference sequence). The CDR3 is 16 residues long. As DNA, the CDR3 is TGTGCCAGCAGGACCCTAACGGGTCTTGGGGTCTACGAGCAGTACTTC. Translating it yields CASRTLTGLGVYEQYF.

This clonotype has just a few counts. The chain joins TRBV5-1 to TRBJ2-3; D is possibly TRBD1 or TRBD2 (5 bases each). CDR1 and CDR2 from the germline V gene are SGHRS and YFSETQ. V lost 2 bases and J lost 2, with 9 bases in between. The CDR3 loop spans 14 amino acids. The CDR3 loop reads CASSFWGTTDTQYF. The CDR3, as DNA: TGCGCCAGCAGCTTTTGGGGGACCACAGATACGCAGTATTTT.

The V call is TRBV9, the J call TRBJ2-1, with 12 bases identical to TRBD2. Germline-derived CDR1 and CDR2 are SGDLS and YYNGEE. The length of the CDR3 is 18 residues. V shed 0 bases and J 6 bases; nucleotides not matched to a gene: 10. CDR3 loop: CASSVGLGLAGGANEQFF. The CDR3 DNA reads as TGTGCCAGCAGCGTAGGTTTAGGGCTAGCGGGAGGGGCCAATGAGCAGTTCTTC. The variable domain in full, with the rest retrieved from reference TRBV9 and TRBJ2-1, is DSGVTQTPKHLITATGQRVTLRCSPRSGDLSVYWYQQSLDQGLQFLIQYYNGEERAKGNILERFSAQQFPDLHSELNLSSLELGDSALYFCASSVGLGLAGGANEQFFGPGTRLTVL.

The V call is TRBV2, the J call TRBJ1-1; unclear D gene. The length of the CDR3 is 14 residues. Deletions cut 6 bases from V and 3 bases from J, with 14 bases between. Germline CDR1 reads SNHLY; CDR2 reads FYNNEI. The CDR3 DNA reads as TGTGCCAGCAGCGCTTTGACGGCAGACACTGAAGCTTTCTTT. Translation gives CASSALTADTEAFF.

This chain uses TRBV10-3 with TRBJ2-1, with 10 bases lining up with TRBD2. Looked up from germline, CDR1 is ENHRY and CDR2 is SYGVKD. V trimming: 4 bases; J trimming: 0 bases; junction bases outside the gene matches: 3. The CDR3 sequence is 16 residues long. DNA of the CDR3: TGTGCCATCAGTGTCGCTAGCGGGGGCTCCTACAATGAGCAGTTCTTC. Protein product: CAISVASGGSYNEQFF.

CDR3 loop: CASSGGTGGVRTEAFF. DNA of the CDR3: TGTGCCAGCAGCGGCGGAACAGGGGGGGTGCGAACTGAAGCTTTCTTT. The chain uses TRBV9 and TRBJ1-1; 8 positions agree with TRBD1. The germline V gene has CDR1 SGDLS and CDR2 YYNGEE. This CDR3 is 16 amino acids long. V shed 3 bases and J 5 bases; nucleotides not matched to a gene: 12.

This chain connects TRBV12-3 or TRBV12-4 to TRBJ1-1; 8 nucleotides align to TRBD1. CDR3 length equals 15 residues. V trimming: 6 bases; J trimming: 0 bases; junction bases outside the gene matches: 6. CDR3 amino acids: CASSIRTGLNTEAFF. For the CDR3, the DNA is TGTGCCAGCAGCATACGGACAGGGTTGAACACTGAAGCTTTCTTT.

This clonotype has just one count. The genes are TRBV6-2 or TRBV6-3 and TRBJ1-5; no clear D. CDR3 length: 14 amino acids. Germline V gives CDR1 MNHEY, CDR2 SVGEGT. Trimming pared 6 bases from V and 1 base from J, leaving 10 bases between. The CDR3 is CASSQVVSNQPQHF. The CDR3 DNA is TGTGCCAGCAGCCAGGTAGTGAGCAATCAGCCCCAGCATTTT.

This clonotype appeared a few times. In nucleotides, the CDR3 is TGCGCCAGCGGGCAAGGCTCTGGGGCCAACGTCCTGACTTTC. It yields the protein CASGQGSGANVLTF. This chain connects TRBV5-1 to TRBJ2-6; D ambiguous. Trimming left V 7 bases short and J 0 bases short, with 8 bases between. The germline V gene encodes CDR1 SGHRS and CDR2 YFSETQ. This CDR3 region has 14 residues.

This chain links TRBV5-1 with TRBJ1-1; the D gene is possibly TRBD1 (6 bases). Germline V lookup: CDR1 SGHRS, CDR2 YFSETQ. The CDR3 extends over 16 amino acids. V was trimmed by 4 bases and J by 1 base, leaving 17 bases between them. CDR3 in amino acids: CASSRGSMTGNTEAFF. Written as DNA, the CDR3 is TGCGCCAGCAGCCGTGGATCGATGACAGGGAACACTGAAGCTTTCTTT. Full variable domain (outside the CDR3, taken from reference TRBV5-1 and TRBJ1-1): KAGVTQTPRYLIKTRGQQVTLSCSPISGHRSVSWYQQTPGQGLQFLFEYFSETQRNKGNFPGRFSGRQFSNSRSEMNVSTLELGDSALYLCASSRGSMTGNTEAFFGQGTRLTVV.

The table lists this clonotype with a few counts. The chain is built from TRBV13 and TRBJ2-7, with TRBD2 matching over 12 bases. V shed 6 bases, J shed 3 bases, and the junction held 9 bases outside the gene matches. This CDR3 contains 16 residues. CDR1 and CDR2 (germline): PRHDT, FYEKMQ (reference sequence). The CDR3 reads CASSTRASGRGYEQYF. Here the CDR3 DNA reads TGTGCCAGCAGTACTCGGGCTAGCGGGAGGGGCTACGAGCAGTACTTC.

V gene TRBV7-9 combines with J gene TRBJ2-5, with D unresolved. This CDR3 is 13 amino acids long. V was trimmed by 5 bases and J by 4 bases, leaving 11 bases between them. The V gene's germline CDR1 is SEHNR and CDR2 FQNEAQ (reference sequence). The CDR3: CASSVGSAETQYF. The DNA of the CDR3 is TGTGCCAGCAGCGTGGGCTCGGCAGAGACCCAGTACTTC.

The genes are TRBV4-1 and TRBJ2-1; no reliable D call. Germline lookup yields CDR1 MGHRA and CDR2 YSYEKL. The CDR3 is 17 amino acids. V shed 1 base and J shed 2 bases, with 15 bases lying between them. The CDR3 reads CASSQVDLGFTYNEQFF. The CDR3 region has the DNA TGCGCCAGCAGCCAAGTTGATTTGGGCTTTACCTACAATGAGCAGTTCTTC.